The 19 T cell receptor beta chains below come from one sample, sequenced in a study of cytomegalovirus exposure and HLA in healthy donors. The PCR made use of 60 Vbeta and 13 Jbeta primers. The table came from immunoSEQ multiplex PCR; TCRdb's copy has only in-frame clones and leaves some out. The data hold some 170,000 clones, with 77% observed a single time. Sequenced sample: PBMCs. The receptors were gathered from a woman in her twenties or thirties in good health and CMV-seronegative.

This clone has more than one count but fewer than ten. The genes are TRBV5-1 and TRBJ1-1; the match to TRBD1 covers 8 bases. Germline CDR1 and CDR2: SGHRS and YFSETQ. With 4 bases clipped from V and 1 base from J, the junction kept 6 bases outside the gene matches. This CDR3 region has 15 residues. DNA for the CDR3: TGCGCCAGCAGCCCCCGGACAGGGCCGAACACTGAAGCTTTCTTT. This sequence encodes CASSPRTGPNTEAFF. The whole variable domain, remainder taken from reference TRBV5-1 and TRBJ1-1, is KAGVTQTPRYLIKTRGQQVTLSCSPISGHRSVSWYQQTPGQGLQFLFEYFSETQRNKGNFPGRFSGRQFSNSRSEMNVSTLELGDSALYLCASSPRTGPNTEAFFGQGTRLTVV.

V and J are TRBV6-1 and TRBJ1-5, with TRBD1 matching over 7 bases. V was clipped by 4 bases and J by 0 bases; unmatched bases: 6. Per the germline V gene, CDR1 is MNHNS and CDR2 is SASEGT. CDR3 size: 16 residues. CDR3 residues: CASSVWTGDSNQPQHF. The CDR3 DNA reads TGTGCCAGCAGTGTCTGGACAGGCGATAGCAATCAGCCCCAGCATTTT.

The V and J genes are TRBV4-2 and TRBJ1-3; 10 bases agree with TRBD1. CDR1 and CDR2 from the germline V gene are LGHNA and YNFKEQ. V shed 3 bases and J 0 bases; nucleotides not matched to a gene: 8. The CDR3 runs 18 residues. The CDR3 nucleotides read TGTGCCAGCAGCCACCAGCGACAGGGGGCGAGCTCTGGAAACACCATATATTTT. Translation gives CASSHQRQGASSGNTIYF.

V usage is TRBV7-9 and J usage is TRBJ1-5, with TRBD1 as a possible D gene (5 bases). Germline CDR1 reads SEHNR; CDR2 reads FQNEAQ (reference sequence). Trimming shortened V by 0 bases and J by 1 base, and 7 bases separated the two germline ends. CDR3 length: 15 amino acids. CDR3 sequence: CASSLAGASNQPQHF. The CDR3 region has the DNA TGTGCCAGCAGCTTAGCAGGGGCAAGCAATCAGCCCCAGCATTTT.

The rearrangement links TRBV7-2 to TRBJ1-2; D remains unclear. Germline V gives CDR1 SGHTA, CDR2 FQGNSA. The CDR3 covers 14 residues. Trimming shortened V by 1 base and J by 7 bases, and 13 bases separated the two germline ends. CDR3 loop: CASSLGSNRFGYTF. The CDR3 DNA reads TGTGCCAGCAGCTTAGGAAGTAACAGATTTGGCTACACCTTC.

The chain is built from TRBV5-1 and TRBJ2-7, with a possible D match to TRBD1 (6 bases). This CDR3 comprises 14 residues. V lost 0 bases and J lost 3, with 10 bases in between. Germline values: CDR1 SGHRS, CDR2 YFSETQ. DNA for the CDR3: TGCGCCAGCAGCTTGGGACAGGACATCTACGAGCAGTACTTC. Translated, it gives CASSLGQDIYEQYF.

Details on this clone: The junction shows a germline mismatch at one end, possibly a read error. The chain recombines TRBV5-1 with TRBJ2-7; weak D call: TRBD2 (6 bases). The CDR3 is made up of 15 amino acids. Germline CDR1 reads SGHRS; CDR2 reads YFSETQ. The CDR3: CAGSYTGLNAYEQYF. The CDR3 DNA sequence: TGCGCCGGCAGCTATACCGGACTAAATGCCTACGAGCAGTACTTC. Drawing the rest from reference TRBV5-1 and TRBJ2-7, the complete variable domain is KAGVTQTPRYLIKTRGQQVTLSCSPISGHRSVSWYQQTPGQGLQFLFEYFSETQRNKGNFPGRFSGRQFSNSRSEMNVSTLELGDSALYLCAGSYTGLNAYEQYFGPGTRLTVT.

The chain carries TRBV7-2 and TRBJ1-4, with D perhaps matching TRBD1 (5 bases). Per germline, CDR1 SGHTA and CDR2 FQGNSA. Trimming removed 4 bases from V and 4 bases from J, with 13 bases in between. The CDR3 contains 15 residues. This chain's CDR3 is CASSYRGLFNEKLFF. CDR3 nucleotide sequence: TGTGCCAGCAGCTACCGGGGACTGTTTAATGAAAAACTGTTTTTT. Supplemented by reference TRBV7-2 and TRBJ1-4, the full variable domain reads GAGVSQSPSNKVTEKGKDVELRCDPISGHTALYWYRQSLGQGLEFLIYFQGNSAPDKSGLPSDRFSAERTGGSVSTLTIQRTQQEDSAVYLCASSYRGLFNEKLFFGSGTQLSVL.

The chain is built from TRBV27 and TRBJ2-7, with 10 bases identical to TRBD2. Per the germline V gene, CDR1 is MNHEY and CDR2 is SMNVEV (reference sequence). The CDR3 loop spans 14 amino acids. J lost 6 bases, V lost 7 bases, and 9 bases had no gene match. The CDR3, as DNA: TGTGCCAGCAACCCCGTAGCGGGAGGAGGCGAGCAGTACTTC. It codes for CASNPVAGGGEQYF.

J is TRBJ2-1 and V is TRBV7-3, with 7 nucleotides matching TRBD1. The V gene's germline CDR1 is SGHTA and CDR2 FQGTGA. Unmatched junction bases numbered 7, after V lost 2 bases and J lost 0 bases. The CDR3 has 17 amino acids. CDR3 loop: CASSLSAGQVSYNEQFF. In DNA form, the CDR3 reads TGTGCCAGCAGCTTATCGGCCGGACAGGTCTCCTACAATGAGCAGTTCTTC. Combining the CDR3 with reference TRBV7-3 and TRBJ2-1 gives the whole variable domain GAGVSQTPSNKVTEKGKYVELRCDPISGHTALYWYRQSLGQGPEFLIYFQGTGAADDSGLPNDRFFAVRPEGSVSTLKIQRTERGDSAVYLCASSLSAGQVSYNEQFFGPGTRLTVL.

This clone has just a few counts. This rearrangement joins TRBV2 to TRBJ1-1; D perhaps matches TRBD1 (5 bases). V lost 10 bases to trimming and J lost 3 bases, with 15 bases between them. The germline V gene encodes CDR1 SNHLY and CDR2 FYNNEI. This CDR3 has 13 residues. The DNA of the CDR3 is TGTGCCACCTCAGGGTTTAGAGACACTGAAGCTTTCTTT. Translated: CATSGFRDTEAFF.

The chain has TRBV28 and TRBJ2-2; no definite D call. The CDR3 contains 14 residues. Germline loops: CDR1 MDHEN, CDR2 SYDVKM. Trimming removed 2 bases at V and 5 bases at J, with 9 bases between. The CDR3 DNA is TGTGCCAGCAGTTTAATGGCCGGGACCGGGGAGCTGTTTTTT. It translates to CASSLMAGTGELFF.

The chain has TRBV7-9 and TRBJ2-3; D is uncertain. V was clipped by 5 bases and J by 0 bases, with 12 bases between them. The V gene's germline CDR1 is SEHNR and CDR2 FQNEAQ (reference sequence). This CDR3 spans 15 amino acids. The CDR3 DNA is TGTGCCAGCAGCACCCGTGGCCTTAGCACAGATACGCAGTATTTT. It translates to CASSTRGLSTDTQYF.

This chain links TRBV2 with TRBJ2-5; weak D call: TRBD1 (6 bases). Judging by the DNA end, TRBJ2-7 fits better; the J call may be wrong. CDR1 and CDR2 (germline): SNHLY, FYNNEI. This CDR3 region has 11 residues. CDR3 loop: CASSLTGEQYF. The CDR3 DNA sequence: TGTGCCAGCAGCTTGACAGGCGAGCAGTACTTC.

Here the CDR3 reads CASSPPNGQGAEAFF. CDR3 sequence (DNA): TGTGCCAGCTCACCACCCAACGGACAGGGAGCTGAAGCTTTCTTT. The chain employs TRBV18 and TRBJ1-1; 8 bases are a match to TRBD1. Germline values: CDR1 KGHSH, CDR2 LQKENI. After removal of 0 bases from V and 6 bases from J, the junction contained 6 bases not matched to a gene. CDR3 length equals 15 residues.

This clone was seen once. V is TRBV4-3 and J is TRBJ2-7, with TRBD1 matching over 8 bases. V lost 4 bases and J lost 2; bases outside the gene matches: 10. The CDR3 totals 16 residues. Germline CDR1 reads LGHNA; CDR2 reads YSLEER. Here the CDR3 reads CASSPSQGAVTYEQYF. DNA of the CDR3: TGCGCCAGCAGCCCTTCGCAGGGGGCCGTAACCTACGAGCAGTACTTC.

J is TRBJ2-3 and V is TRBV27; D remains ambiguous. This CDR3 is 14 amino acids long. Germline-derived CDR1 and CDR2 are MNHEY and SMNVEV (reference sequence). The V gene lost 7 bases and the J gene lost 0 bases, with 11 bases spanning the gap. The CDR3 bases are TGTGCCAGCAAAATTCTAACTAGCACAGATACGCAGTATTTT. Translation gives CASKILTSTDTQYF.

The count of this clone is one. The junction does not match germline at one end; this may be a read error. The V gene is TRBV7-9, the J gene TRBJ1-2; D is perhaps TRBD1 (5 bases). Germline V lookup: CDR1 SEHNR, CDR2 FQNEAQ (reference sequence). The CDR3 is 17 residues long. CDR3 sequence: CASSFSTDSPLNYGYPF. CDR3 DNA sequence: TGTGCCAGCAGCTTTTCGACCGACAGTCCTCTTAACTATGGCTACCCCTTC.

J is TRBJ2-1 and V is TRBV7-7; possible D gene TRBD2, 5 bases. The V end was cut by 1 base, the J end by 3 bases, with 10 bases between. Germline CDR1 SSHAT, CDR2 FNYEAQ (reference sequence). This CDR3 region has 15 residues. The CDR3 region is CASSLESGGYNEQFF. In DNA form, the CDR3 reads TGTGCCAGCAGCTTAGAAAGCGGAGGCTACAATGAGCAGTTCTTC.